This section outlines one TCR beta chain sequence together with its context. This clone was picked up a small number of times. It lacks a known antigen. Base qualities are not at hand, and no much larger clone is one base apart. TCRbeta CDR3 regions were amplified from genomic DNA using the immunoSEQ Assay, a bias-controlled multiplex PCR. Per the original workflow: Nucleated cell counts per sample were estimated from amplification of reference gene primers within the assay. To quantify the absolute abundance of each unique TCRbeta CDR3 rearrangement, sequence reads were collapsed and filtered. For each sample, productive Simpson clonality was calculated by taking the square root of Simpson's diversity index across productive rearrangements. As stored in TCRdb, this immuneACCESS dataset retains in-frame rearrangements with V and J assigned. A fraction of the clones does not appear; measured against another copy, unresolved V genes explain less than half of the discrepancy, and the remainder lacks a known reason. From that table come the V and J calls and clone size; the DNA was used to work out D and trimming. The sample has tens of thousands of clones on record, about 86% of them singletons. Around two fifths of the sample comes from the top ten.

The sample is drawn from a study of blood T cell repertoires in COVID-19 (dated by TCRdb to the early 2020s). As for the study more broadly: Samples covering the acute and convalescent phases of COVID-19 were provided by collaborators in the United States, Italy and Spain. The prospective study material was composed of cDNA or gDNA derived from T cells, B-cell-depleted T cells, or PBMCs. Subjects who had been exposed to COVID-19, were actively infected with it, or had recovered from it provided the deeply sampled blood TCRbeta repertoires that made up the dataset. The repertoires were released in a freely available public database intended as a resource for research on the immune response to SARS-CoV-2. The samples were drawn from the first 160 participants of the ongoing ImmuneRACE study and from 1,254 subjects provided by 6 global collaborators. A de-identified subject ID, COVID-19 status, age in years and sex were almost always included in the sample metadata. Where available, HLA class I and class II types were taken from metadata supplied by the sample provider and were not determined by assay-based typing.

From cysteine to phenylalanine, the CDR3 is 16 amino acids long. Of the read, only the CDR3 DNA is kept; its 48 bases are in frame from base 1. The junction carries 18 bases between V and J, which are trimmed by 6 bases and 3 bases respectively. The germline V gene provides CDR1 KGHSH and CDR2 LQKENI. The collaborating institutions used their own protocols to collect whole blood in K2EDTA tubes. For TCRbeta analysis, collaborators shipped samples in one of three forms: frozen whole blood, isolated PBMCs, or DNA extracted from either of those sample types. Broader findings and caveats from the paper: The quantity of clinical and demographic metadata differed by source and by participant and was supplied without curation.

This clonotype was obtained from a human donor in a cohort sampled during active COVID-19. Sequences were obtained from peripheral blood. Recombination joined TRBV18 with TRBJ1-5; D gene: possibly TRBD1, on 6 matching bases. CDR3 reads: CASSRQVAGSNQPQHF. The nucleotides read TGTGCCAGCTCCAGACAGGTGGCAGGCTCCAATCAGCCCCAGCATTTT.